One sample yielded the 5 T cell receptor beta chains listed below, sequenced in a study of early T cells in non-severe SARS-CoV-2 infection. TCRdb reprocessed the 5' RACE reads via MiXCR and lists one record per CDR3 protein. The data contain some 87,000 distinct CDR3 sequences, about 13% of them singletons. Sequencing was carried out using whole blood. The receptors originated from an adult who was a healthcare worker with PCR-confirmed SARS-CoV-2 infection or an uninfected control (not recorded which).

This clonotype was seen repeatedly, ten times or more. V usage is TRBV28 and J usage is TRBJ1-3; D uncertain. Trimming took off 5 bases at V and 0 bases at J, with 8 bases between the two ends. CDR1 and CDR2 from the germline V gene are MDHEN and SYDVKM. The CDR3 totals 14 residues. CDR3 nucleotide sequence: TGTGCCAGCAGTCCACAGAGCTCTGGAAACACCATATATTTT. This encodes CASSPQSSGNTIYF.

The chain combines TRBV2 with TRBJ2-3, with D perhaps matching TRBD1 (6 bases). V gave up 8 bases and J gave up 1 base, with 13 bases separating them. Germline CDR1 SNHLY, CDR2 FYNNEI. The length of the CDR3 is 14 residues. The CDR3 DNA is TGTGCCAGCCTAAAGGGGGTGCGCACAGATACGCAGTATTTT. It codes for CASLKGVRTDTQYF.

The chain joins TRBV6-6 to TRBJ1-2; D is ambiguous. CDR3 length: 11 amino acids. Germline V gene lookup returns CDR1 MNHNY and CDR2 SVGAGI (reference sequence). Trimming stripped 7 bases from V and 8 bases from J, with 11 bases between. The CDR3 reads CASTHGGGYTF. The CDR3 DNA is TGTGCCAGCACCCATGGCGGGGGCTACACCTTC.

The sample holds many counts of this clonotype. This sequence joins TRBV29-1 and TRBJ2-7, with D maybe TRBD1 (6 bases). Germline lookup yields CDR1 SQVTM and CDR2 ANQGSEA. V was clipped by 4 bases and J by 3 bases, with 10 bases between them. The CDR3 contains 12 residues. The CDR3 sequence is CSVVDRLYEQYF. The CDR3 coding sequence is TGCAGCGTTGTTGACAGGCTCTACGAGCAGTACTTC.

This clonotype was seen only a few times. This chain uses TRBV24-1 with TRBJ2-3; 8 nucleotides match TRBD2. Germline V gene lookup returns CDR1 KGHDR and CDR2 SFDVKD. V lost 9 bases, J lost 1 base, and 2 bases stayed unmatched. CDR3 size: 13 residues. DNA for the CDR3: TGTGCCACCCGGGGGGGGGGCACAGATACGCAGTATTTT. It yields the protein CATRGGGTDTQYF.